This T cell receptor beta chain was recorded in a study of blood T cell repertoires in COVID-19. About the study: COVID-19 samples, acute and convalescent, were from the United States, Italy and Spain. Sample material is recorded as cDNA or gDNA derived from T cells, B-cell-depleted T cells, or PBMCs.

Per the authors' pipeline: For nucleated cells, counts were estimated from reference gene primer amplification. Data came from immunoSEQ multiplex PCR; TCRdb stores just in-frame clones and leaves some out. Clonal size and the V and J genes are those of that table, whereas D and trimming came from the DNA. The data hold around 300,000 clones, with more than 80% observed a single time. Followed over time, Seattle patients had been enrolled while infection was active. The sequenced sample was peripheral blood. The receptor was isolated from a woman aged 50 to 60 with COVID-19, enrolled during active disease.

CDR3 sequence: CASSQDPGESLSGANVLTF. DNA for the CDR3: TGCGCCAGCAGCCAAGATCCCGGGGAGTCGCTTTCTGGGGCCAACGTCCTGACTTTC. The chain is built from TRBV4-1 and TRBJ2-6, with TRBD2 as a possible D gene (5 bases). This CDR3 is 19 amino acids long. V shed 0 bases and J shed 1 base, with 16 bases lying between them. Germline values: CDR1 MGHRA, CDR2 YSYEKL.